These 15 T cell receptor beta chains were sequenced from one sample in a study of T cells after posttransplantation cyclophosphamide. Repertoires were generated with immunoSEQ multiplex PCR, while TCRdb's copy carries only in-frame clones and drops some. This table has fewer than 60,000 clones, around 94% appearing once. The sample comprised PBMCs. Receptors were obtained from a woman aged 30 to 39 in good health and a related stem cell transplant donor.

The rearrangement links TRBV28 to TRBJ1-2, with 8 bases that match TRBD1. The J segment lost 4 bases and the V segment lost 1 base, leaving 5 bases of the junction unmatched. The germline V gene encodes CDR1 MDHEN and CDR2 SYDVKM. The CDR3 loop spans 15 amino acids. CDR3 coding DNA: TGTGCCAGCAGTTTATTCCCGGGACAGGCCTATGGCTACACCTTC. Amino acid sequence: CASSLFPGQAYGYTF.

J is TRBJ1-2 and V is TRBV15; D not certain. CDR1 and CDR2 from the germline V gene are LNHNV and YYDKDF (reference sequence). V dropped 0 bases and J dropped 3 bases, with 11 bases sitting between them. The CDR3 consists of 15 residues. CDR3 DNA sequence: TGTGCCACCAGCAGAGAGGGTACGGGTTACTATGGCTACACCTTC. This gives the protein CATSREGTGYYGYTF. The variable domain in full, with the rest retrieved from reference TRBV15 and TRBJ1-2, is DAMVIQNPRYQVTQFGKPVTLSCSQTLNHNVMYWYQQKSSQAPKLLFHYYDKDFNNEADTPDNFQSRRPNTSFCFLDIRSPGLGDTAMYLCATSREGTGYYGYTFGSGTRLTVV.

V is TRBV5-1 and J is TRBJ2-6; no reliable D call. V was shortened by 5 bases and J by 0 bases, with 15 bases between the two germline ends. This CDR3 region has 17 residues. Germline values: CDR1 SGHRS, CDR2 YFSETQ. CDR3 protein: CASRGDGYRSGANVLTF. The CDR3 DNA sequence: TGCGCCAGCAGGGGTGACGGGTACCGCTCTGGGGCCAACGTCCTGACTTTC.

This clone ranks as medium-sized. The chain couples TRBV28 to TRBJ2-3, with a weak D call TRBD2 (6 bases). CDR1 is MDHEN, CDR2 SYDVKM, per germline. V was trimmed by 8 bases and J by 0 bases, leaving 21 bases between them. The CDR3 runs 17 residues. For the CDR3, the DNA is TGTGCCAGCGATCATAGGGACTTTCTACATAGCACAGATACGCAGTATTTT. As protein: CASDHRDFLHSTDTQYF.

The V call is TRBV15, the J call TRBJ2-2; TRBD2 is a possible D gene (7 bases). Germline loops: CDR1 LNHNV, CDR2 YYDKDF (reference sequence). Trimming removed 0 bases at V and 5 bases at J, with 13 bases between. There are 16 residues in the CDR3. In DNA, the CDR3 is TGTGCCACCAGCAGAGATAAGGGAGGGGGGACCGGGGAGCTGTTTTTT. This encodes CATSRDKGGGTGELFF.

The V call is TRBV11-2, the J call TRBJ1-3; D gene ambiguous. Germline V gene data show CDR1 as SGHAT and CDR2 as FQNNGV. Trimming removed 2 bases from V and 1 base from J, with 3 bases in between. This CDR3 spans 13 amino acids. CDR3 sequence: CASSLPSGNTIYF. Written as DNA, the CDR3 is TGTGCCAGCAGCTTACCGTCTGGAAACACCATATATTTT.

The chain has TRBV2 and TRBJ1-6, with D perhaps matching TRBD1 (5 bases). This CDR3 region has 13 residues. Germline assignment: CDR1 SNHLY and CDR2 FYNNEI. Trimming took off 4 bases at V and 9 bases at J, with 10 bases between the two ends. CDR3 in DNA: TGTGCCAGCAGTGCCCAGGGAGGTTCACCCCTCCACTTT. The encoded protein is CASSAQGGSPLHF.

This clone is a singleton in its sample. This rearrangement joins TRBV4-1 to TRBJ2-7, with 12 bases fitting TRBD2. This CDR3 has 15 residues. Trimming at V came to 5 bases and at J to 3 bases, leaving 5 bases not matched to a gene. The germline V gene encodes CDR1 MGHRA and CDR2 YSYEKL. The CDR3: CASSFRLAGDYEQYF. CDR3 nucleotide sequence: TGCGCCAGCAGCTTCCGACTAGCGGGGGACTACGAGCAGTACTTC.

The rearrangement links TRBV27 to TRBJ1-1; weak D call: TRBD1 (5 bases). The germline V and J ends were trimmed by 3 bases and 0 bases, with 8 bases remaining between them. The CDR3 is 14 residues long. Per the germline V gene, CDR1 is MNHEY and CDR2 is SMNVEV (reference sequence). In DNA form, the CDR3 reads TGTGCCAGCAGTTTTGGGGGGGTGAACACTGAAGCTTTCTTT. It yields the protein CASSFGGVNTEAFF.

Concerning this clone: The same CDR3 also results from other DNA sequences found in this sample. The V gene is TRBV5-1, the J gene TRBJ2-5; D remains ambiguous. Trimming removed 3 bases at V and 2 bases at J, with 2 bases between. The CDR3 contains 11 residues. The germline V gene encodes CDR1 SGHRS and CDR2 YFSETQ. CDR3 sequence reads: CASSSQETQYF. The DNA of the CDR3 is TGCGCCAGCAGCTCACAAGAGACCCAGTACTTC.

This clone was seen more than once but under ten times. The chain joins TRBV6-1 to TRBJ1-4, with TRBD1 as a possible D gene (5 bases). The germline V gene has CDR1 MNHNS and CDR2 SASEGT. This CDR3 has 14 residues. Deletions cut 3 bases from V and 8 bases from J, with 13 bases between. In DNA form, the CDR3 reads TGTGCCAGCAGTGAGGCCGGGGGAAGCGAAAAACTGTTTTTT. Its translation: CASSEAGGSEKLFF.

The chain combines TRBV18 with TRBJ2-2, with TRBD1 identical over 7 bases. The V gene's germline CDR1 is KGHSH and CDR2 LQKENI. V shed 3 bases, J shed 0 bases, and the junction held 4 bases outside the gene matches. There are 16 residues in the CDR3. The DNA of the CDR3 is TGTGCCAGCTCACCTGAACAGGGGTCGAACACCGGGGAGCTGTTTTTT. Protein: CASSPEQGSNTGELFF. Combining the CDR3 with reference TRBV18 and TRBJ2-2 gives the whole variable domain NAGVMQNPRHLVRRRGQEARLRCSPMKGHSHVYWYRQLPEEGLKFMVYLQKENIIDESGMPKERFSAEFPKEGPSILRIQQVVRGDSAAYFCASSPEQGSNTGELFFGEGSRLTVL.

The chain couples TRBV25-1 to TRBJ1-6; 7 bases agree with TRBD1. J was trimmed by 8 bases and V by 2 bases; bases with no gene match: 3. This CDR3 has 14 residues. Germline CDR1 MGHDK, CDR2 SYGVNS. In DNA, the CDR3 is TGTGCCAGCAGTGAAGTAGGGGGCGATTCACCCCTCCACTTT. Translating gives CASSEVGGDSPLHF.

The chain recombines TRBV2 with TRBJ2-3; possible D gene TRBD2, 6 bases. The CDR3 has 13 amino acids. The germline CDR1 and CDR2 sequences are SNHLY and FYNNEI. This CDR3 is CGDGGVPTDTQYF. The CDR3 region has the DNA TGTGGGGACGGGGGAGTACCCACAGATACGCAGTATTTT.

The chain carries TRBV10-3 and TRBJ2-7; the match to TRBD2 covers 10 bases. The V segment lost 7 bases and the J segment 3 bases; nucleotides outside the gene matches: 3. The CDR3 is made up of 13 amino acids. Germline V CDR1 and CDR2: ENHRY, SYGVKD. As DNA, the CDR3 is TGTGCCATCACTACTAGCGGGGACTACGAGCAGTACTTC. It specifies CAITTSGDYEQYF.